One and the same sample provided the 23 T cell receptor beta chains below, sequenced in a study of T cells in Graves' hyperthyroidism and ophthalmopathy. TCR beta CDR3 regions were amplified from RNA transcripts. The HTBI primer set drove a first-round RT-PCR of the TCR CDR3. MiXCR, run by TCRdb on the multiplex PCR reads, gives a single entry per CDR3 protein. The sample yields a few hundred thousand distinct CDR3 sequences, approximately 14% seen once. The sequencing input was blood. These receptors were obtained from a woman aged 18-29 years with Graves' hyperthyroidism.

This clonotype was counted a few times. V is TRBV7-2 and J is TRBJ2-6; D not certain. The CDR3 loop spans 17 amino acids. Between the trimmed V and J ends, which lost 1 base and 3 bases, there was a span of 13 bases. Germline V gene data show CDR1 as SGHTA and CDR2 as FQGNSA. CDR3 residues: CASSLGPFLSGANVLTF. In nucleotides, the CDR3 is TGTGCCAGCAGCTTAGGGCCCTTTCTCAGTGGGGCCAACGTCCTGACTTTC.

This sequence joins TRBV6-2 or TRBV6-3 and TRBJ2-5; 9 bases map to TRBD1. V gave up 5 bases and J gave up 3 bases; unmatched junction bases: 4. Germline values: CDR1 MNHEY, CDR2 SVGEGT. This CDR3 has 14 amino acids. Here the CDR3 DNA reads TGTGCCAGCAGTCACTGGGACAGGGAAGAGACCCAGTACTTC. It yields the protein CASSHWDREETQYF.

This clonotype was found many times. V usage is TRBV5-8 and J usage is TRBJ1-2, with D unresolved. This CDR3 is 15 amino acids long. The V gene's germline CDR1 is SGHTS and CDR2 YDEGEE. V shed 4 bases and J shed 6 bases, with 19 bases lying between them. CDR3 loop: CASSLIGDADHGYTF. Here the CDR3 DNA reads TGTGCCAGCAGCCTCATCGGGGATGCTGATCATGGCTACACCTTC.

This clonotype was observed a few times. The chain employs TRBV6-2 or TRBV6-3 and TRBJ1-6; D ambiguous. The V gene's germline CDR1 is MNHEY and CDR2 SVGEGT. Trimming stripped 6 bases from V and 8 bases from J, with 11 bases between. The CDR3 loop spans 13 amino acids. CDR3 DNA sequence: TGTGCCAGCAGGATAACTTGGGATTCACCCCTCCACTTT. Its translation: CASRITWDSPLHF.

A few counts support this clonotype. CDR3 residues: CASSQGVGLAGGETQYF. Here the CDR3 DNA reads TGCGCCAGCAGCCAAGGAGTGGGACTAGCGGGGGGTGAGACCCAGTACTTC. This sequence joins TRBV4-3 and TRBJ2-5, with 15 bases aligning to TRBD2. The CDR3 covers 17 residues. Germline CDR1 and CDR2: LGHNA and YSLEER. Trimming cost V 1 base and J 5 bases; bases outside gene matches: 5.

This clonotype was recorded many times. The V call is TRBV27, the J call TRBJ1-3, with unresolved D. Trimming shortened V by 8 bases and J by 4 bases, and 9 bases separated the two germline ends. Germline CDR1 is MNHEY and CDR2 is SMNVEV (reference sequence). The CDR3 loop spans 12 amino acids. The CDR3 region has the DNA TGTGCCAGCGGATCTCAAGGAAACACCATATATTTT. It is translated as CASGSQGNTIYF.

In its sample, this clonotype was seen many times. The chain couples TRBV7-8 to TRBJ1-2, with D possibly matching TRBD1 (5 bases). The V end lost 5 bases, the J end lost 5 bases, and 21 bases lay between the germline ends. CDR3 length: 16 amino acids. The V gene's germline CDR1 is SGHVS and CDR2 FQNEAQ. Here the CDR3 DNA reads TGTGCCAGCAGCCCCGGACCGCCAGGGAGTAATTATGGCTACACCTTC. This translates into CASSPGPPGSNYGYTF.

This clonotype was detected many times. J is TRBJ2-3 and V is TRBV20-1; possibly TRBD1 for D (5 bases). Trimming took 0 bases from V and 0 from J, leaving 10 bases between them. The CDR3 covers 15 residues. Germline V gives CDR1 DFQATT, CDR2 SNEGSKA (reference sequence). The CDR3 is CSARDRTISTDTQYF. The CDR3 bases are TGCAGTGCTAGAGATAGGACAATCAGCACAGATACGCAGTATTTT.

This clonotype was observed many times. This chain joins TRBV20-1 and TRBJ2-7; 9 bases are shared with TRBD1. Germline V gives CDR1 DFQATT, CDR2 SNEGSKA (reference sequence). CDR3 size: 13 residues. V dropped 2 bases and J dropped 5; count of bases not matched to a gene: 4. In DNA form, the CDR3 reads TGCAGTGCTAGACCTGGACAGGGGCACGAGCAGTACTTC. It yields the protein CSARPGQGHEQYF.

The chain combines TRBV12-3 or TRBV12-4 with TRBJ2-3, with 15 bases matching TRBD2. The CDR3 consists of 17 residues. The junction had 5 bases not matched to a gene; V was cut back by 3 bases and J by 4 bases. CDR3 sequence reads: CASSFRGLAGGADTQYF. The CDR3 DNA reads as TGTGCCAGCAGTTTTCGGGGACTAGCGGGGGGCGCAGATACGCAGTATTTT.

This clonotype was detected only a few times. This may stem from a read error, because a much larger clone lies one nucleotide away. This chain's CDR3 is CASSPTGTGGYEQYF. Written as DNA, the CDR3 is TGTGCCAGCAGCCCAACCGGGACAGGGGGCTACGAGCAGTACTTC. This rearrangement joins TRBV7-3 to TRBJ2-7; 11 bases agree with TRBD1. The CDR3 runs 15 residues. Per germline, CDR1 SGHTA and CDR2 FQGTGA. Trimming cost V 5 bases and J 3 bases; bases outside gene matches: 6.

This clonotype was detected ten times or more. This CDR3 is CASSEGILFGNQPQHF. As DNA, the CDR3 is TGTGCCAGCAGTGAAGGGATCCTATTTGGAAATCAGCCCCAGCATTTT. The V gene is TRBV6-1, the J gene TRBJ1-5; no reliable D call. This CDR3 has 16 residues. Germline V gene data show CDR1 as MNHNS and CDR2 as SASEGT. Trimming pared 1 base from V and 4 bases from J, leaving 14 bases between.

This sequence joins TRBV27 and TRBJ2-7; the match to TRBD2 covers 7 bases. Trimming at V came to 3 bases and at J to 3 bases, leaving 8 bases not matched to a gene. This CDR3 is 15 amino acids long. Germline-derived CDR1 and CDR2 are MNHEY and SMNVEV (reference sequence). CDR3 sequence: CASSFTSGVRYEQYF. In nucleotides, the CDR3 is TGTGCCAGCAGTTTTACCAGCGGGGTGCGCTACGAGCAGTACTTC.

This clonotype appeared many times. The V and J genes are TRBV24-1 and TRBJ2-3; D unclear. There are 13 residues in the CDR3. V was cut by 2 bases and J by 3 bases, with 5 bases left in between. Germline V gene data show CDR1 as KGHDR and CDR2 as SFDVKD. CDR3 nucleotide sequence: TGTGCCACCAGTGATTCGAGAACAGATACGCAGTATTTT. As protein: CATSDSRTDTQYF.

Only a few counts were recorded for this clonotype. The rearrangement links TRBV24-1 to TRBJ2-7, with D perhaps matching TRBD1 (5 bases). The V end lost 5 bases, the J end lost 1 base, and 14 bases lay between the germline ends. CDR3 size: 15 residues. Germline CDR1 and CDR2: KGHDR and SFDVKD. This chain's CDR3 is CATSGGANGSYEQYF. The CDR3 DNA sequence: TGTGCCACCAGTGGTGGGGCTAACGGTTCCTACGAGCAGTACTTC.

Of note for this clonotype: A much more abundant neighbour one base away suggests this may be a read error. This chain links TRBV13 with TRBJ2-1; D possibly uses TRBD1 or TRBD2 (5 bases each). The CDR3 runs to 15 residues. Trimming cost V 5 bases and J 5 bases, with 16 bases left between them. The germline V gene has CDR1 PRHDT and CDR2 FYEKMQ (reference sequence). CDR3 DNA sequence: TGTGCCAGCAGCGCGTGGGACGCCGAGCACAATGAGCAGTTCTTC. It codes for CASSAWDAEHNEQFF.

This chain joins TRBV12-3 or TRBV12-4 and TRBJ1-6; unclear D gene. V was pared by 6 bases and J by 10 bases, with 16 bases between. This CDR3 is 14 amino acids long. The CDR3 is CASSQTKGWSPLHF. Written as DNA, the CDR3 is TGTGCCAGCAGCCAGACAAAGGGTTGGTCACCCCTCCACTTT.

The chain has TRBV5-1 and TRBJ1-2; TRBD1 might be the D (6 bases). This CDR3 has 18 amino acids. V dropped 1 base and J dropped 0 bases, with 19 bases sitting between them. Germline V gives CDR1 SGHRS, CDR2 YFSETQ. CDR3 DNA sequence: TGCGCCAGCAGCTTGTCTCTACAGGGTAGGCTGACTAACTATGGCTACACCTTC. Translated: CASSLSLQGRLTNYGYTF.

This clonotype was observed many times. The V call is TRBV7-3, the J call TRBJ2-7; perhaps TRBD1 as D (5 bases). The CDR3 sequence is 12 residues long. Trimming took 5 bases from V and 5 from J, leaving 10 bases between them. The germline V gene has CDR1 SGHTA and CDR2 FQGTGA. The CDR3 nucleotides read TGTGCCAGCAGCCGCAGGGTCCACGAGCAGTACTTC. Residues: CASSRRVHEQYF. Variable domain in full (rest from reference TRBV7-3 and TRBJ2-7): GAGVSQTPSNKVTEKGKYVELRCDPISGHTALYWYRQSLGQGPEFLIYFQGTGAADDSGLPNDRFFAVRPEGSVSTLKIQRTERGDSAVYLCASSRRVHEQYFGPGTRLTVT.

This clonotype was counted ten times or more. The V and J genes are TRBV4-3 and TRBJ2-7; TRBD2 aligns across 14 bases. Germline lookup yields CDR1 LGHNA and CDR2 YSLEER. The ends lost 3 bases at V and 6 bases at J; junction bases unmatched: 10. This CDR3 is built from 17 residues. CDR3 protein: CASSHATSGGVLGEQYF. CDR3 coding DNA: TGCGCCAGCAGCCATGCGACTAGCGGGGGGGTGTTGGGCGAGCAGTACTTC.

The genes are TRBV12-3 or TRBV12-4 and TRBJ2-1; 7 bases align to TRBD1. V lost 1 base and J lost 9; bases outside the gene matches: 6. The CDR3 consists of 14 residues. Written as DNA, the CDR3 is TGTGCCAGCAGTTTAGAGACAGGGTTAGGTGAGCAGTTCTTC. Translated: CASSLETGLGEQFF.

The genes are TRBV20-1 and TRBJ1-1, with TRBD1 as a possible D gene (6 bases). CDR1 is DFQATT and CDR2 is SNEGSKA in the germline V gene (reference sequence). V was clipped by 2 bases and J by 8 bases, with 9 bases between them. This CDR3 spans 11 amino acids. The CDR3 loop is CSARPGAEAFF. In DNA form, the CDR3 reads TGCAGTGCTAGACCAGGGGCCGAAGCTTTCTTT.

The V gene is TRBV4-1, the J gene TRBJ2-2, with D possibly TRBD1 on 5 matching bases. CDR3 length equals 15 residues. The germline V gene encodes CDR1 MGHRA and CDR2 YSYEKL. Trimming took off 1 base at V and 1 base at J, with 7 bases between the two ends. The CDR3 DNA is TGCGCCAGCAGCCAAGTTGGACAGAACACCGGGGAGCTGTTTTTT. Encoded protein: CASSQVGQNTGELFF.